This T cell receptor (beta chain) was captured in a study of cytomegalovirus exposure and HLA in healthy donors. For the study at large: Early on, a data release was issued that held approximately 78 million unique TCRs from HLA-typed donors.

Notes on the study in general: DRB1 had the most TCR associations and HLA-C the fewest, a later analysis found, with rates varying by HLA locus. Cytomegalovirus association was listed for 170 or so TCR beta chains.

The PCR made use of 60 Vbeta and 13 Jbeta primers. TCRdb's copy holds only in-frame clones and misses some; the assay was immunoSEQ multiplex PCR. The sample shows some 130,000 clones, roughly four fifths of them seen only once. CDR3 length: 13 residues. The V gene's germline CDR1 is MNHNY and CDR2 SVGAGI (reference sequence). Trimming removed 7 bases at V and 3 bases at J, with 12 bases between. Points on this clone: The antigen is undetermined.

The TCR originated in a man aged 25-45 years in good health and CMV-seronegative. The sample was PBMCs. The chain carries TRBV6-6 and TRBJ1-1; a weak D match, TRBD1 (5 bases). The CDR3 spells CASTREGYTEAFF. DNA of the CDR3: TGTGCCAGCACCAGGGAAGGATACACTGAAGCTTTCTTT.